These T cell receptor beta chains were read from a single sample in a study of blood T cell repertoires in COVID-19. The data were produced by immunoSEQ multiplex PCR, yet TCRdb's version contains in-frame clones alone and is incomplete. The table shows about 240,000 clones, with 80% to 90% occurring only once. The specimen was PBMCs or T cells enriched from blood (not recorded which). These receptors were collected from a woman aged 30 to 39 with acute COVID-19. Both conserved end residues are part of each CDR3. A D gene is named only where the DNA matches it firmly. Clone size is not always given. Where it is, it says once, few, many or a class for expanded clones.

V: TRBV27
size: -
J: TRBJ2-2
D: -
CDR3: CASSSTGTLGATGELFF
DNA: TGTGCCAGCAGTTCCACCGGGACTCTCGGGGCGACCGGGGAGCTGTTTTTT

V: TRBV11-3
size: -
J: TRBJ2-5
D: TRBD2
CDR3: CASSSAGGRETQYF
DNA: TGTGCCAGCAGCTCAGCGGGGGGGCGAGAGACCCAGTACTTC

V: TRBV7-2
size: -
J: TRBJ1-5
D: -
CDR3: CASSREREQPQHF
DNA: TGTGCCAGCAGCAGAGAGAGGGAACAGCCCCAGCATTTT

V: TRBV5-1
size: -
J: TRBJ2-7
D: TRBD1
CDR3: CASSLRSRTGRYSYEQYF
DNA: TGCGCCAGCAGCTTGAGGTCTAGGACAGGGCGCTATTCCTACGAGCAGTACTTC

V: TRBV11-2
size: -
J: TRBJ1-4
D: -
CDR3: CASSLEAVEKLFF
DNA: TGTGCCAGCAGCTTAGAGGCAGTTGAAAAACTGTTTTTT

V: TRBV7-8
size: -
J: TRBJ2-5
D: -
CDR3: CASSSAAGAQETQYF
DNA: TGTGCCAGCAGCTCTGCGGCGGGGGCGCAGGAGACCCAGTACTTC

V: TRBV5-1
size: -
J: TRBJ2-5
D: TRBD1
CDR3: CASSPNVMDRGDF
DNA: TGCGCCAGCAGCCCGAACGTTATGGACAGGGGGGACTTC

V: TRBV6-2/TRBV6-3
size: -
J: TRBJ2-7
D: TRBD1
CDR3: CASSYPGTGGEQYF
DNA: TGTGCCAGCAGTTATCCCGGGACAGGGGGTGAGCAGTACTTC

V: TRBV6-5
size: once
J: TRBJ2-3
D: -
CDR3: CASCSASTHTDTQYF
DNA: TGTGCCAGCTGTTCGGCTAGCACGCACACAGATACGCAGTATTTT

V: TRBV5-1
size: -
J: TRBJ1-1
D: -
CDR3: CASSLGRGNTEAFF
DNA: TGCGCCAGCAGCTTGGGACGGGGGAACACTGAAGCTTTCTTT

V: TRBV5-5
size: -
J: TRBJ2-7
D: TRBD2
CDR3: CASSWEGVYEQYF
DNA: TGTGCCAGCAGCTGGGAGGGAGTCTACGAGCAGTACTTC

V: TRBV29-1
size: -
J: TRBJ1-5
D: TRBD1
CDR3: CSVTLGQGMGQPQHF
DNA: TGCAGCGTCACGCTTGGACAGGGGATGGGTCAGCCCCAGCATTTT

V: TRBV6-1
size: -
J: TRBJ2-5
D: TRBD2
CDR3: CASSEAKTSGGYQETQYF
DNA: TGTGCCAGCAGTGAAGCCAAGACTAGCGGGGGTTACCAAGAGACCCAGTACTTC

V: TRBV30
size: -
J: TRBJ2-1
D: -
CDR3: CAWSVLHEQFF
DNA: TGTGCCTGGAGTGTACTGCATGAGCAGTTCTTC

V: TRBV3-1/TRBV3-2
size: -
J: TRBJ2-3
D: -
CDR3: CASSHNIGARDTQYF
DNA: TGTGCCAGCAGCCACAATATAGGGGCGAGAGATACGCAGTATTTT

V: TRBV5-4
size: -
J: TRBJ2-2
D: -
CDR3: CASSPGVTPGELFF
DNA: TGTGCCAGCAGCCCGGGAGTTACTCCCGGGGAGCTGTTTTTT

V: TRBV6-2/TRBV6-3
size: -
J: TRBJ1-5
D: TRBD1
CDR3: CASSPTGFSNQPQHF
DNA: TGTGCCAGCAGTCCGACAGGGTTTAGCAATCAGCCCCAGCATTTT

V: TRBV2
size: -
J: TRBJ1-1
D: TRBD1
CDR3: CASRGTGGPFRAFF
DNA: TGTGCCAGCAGGGGGACAGGGGGCCCCTTTAGAGCTTTCTTT

V: TRBV2
size: -
J: TRBJ1-5
D: -
CDR3: CASNPDKHQPQHF
DNA: TGTGCCAGCAATCCGGACAAGCATCAGCCCCAGCATTTT

V: TRBV7-2
size: -
J: TRBJ2-3
D: -
CDR3: CASSLERASTDTQYF
DNA: TGTGCCAGCAGCTTAGAGCGGGCCTCCACAGATACGCAGTATTTT